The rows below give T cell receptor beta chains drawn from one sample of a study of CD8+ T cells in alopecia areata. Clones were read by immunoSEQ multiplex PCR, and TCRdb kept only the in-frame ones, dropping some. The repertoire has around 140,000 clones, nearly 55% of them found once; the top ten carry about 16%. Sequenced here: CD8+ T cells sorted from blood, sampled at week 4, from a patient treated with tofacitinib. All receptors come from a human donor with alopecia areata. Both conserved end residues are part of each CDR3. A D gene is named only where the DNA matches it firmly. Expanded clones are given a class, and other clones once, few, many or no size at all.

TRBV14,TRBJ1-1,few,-,CASSQAPGRLNTEAFF,TGTGCCAGCAGCCAAGCGCCCGGCAGGCTGAACACTGAAGCTTTCTTT
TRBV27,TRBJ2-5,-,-,CASSLSSGEETQYF,TGTGCCAGCAGTTTATCGTCTGGGGAAGAGACCCAGTACTTC
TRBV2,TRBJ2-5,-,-,CASSEEEAGGRETQYF,TGTGCCAGCAGTGAAGAAGAGGCGGGTGGGCGAGAGACCCAGTACTTC
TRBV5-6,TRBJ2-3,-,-,CASSLGSSDTQYF,TGTGCCAGCAGCTTGGGATCTTCAGATACGCAGTATTTT
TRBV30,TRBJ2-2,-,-,CAWSVPVANTGELFF,TGTGCCTGGAGTGTACCCGTCGCGAACACCGGGGAGCTGTTTTTT
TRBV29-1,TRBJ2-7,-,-,CSVVDRDIYEQYF,TGCAGCGTTGTGGACAGAGATATCTACGAGCAGTACTTC
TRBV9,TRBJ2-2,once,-,CASAGGIYGELFF,TGTGCCAGCGCAGGGGGGATTTACGGGGAGCTGTTTTTT
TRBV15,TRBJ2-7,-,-,CATSFGHPDYEQYF,TGTGCCACCAGCTTCGGACACCCAGACTACGAGCAGTACTTC
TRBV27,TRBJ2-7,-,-,CASSYTGEAYEQYF,TGTGCCAGCAGTTACACAGGGGAGGCCTACGAGCAGTACTTC
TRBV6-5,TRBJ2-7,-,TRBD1,CASSGTGASYEQYF,TGTGCCAGCAGCGGGACAGGGGCTTCCTACGAGCAGTACTTC
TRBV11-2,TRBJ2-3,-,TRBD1,CASTLFEGAADTQYF,TGTGCCAGCACCCTGTTTGAGGGGGCCGCAGATACGCAGTATTTT
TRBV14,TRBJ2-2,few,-,CASRPGVGELFF,TGTGCCAGCCGACCCGGCGTCGGGGAGCTGTTTTTT
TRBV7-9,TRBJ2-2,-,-,CASSLRALPTGELFF,TGTGCCAGCAGCTTACGGGCCCTTCCCACCGGGGAGCTGTTTTTT
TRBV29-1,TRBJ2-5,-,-,CSVGLDMQETQYF,TGCAGCGTTGGGTTGGACATGCAAGAGACCCAGTACTTC
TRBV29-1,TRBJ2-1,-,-,CSVVVADLNEQFF,TGCAGCGTTGTGGTGGCGGACCTAAATGAGCAGTTCTTC
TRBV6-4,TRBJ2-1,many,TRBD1,CASSDGTGDYNEQFF,TGTGCCAGCAGTGACGGGACAGGGGACTACAATGAGCAGTTCTTC
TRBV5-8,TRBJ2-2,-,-,CASSLRASAGELFF,TGTGCCAGCAGCTTACGGGCGAGCGCCGGGGAGCTGTTTTTT
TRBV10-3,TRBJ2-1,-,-,CAISSDAWSNNEQFF,TGTGCCATCAGCTCGGACGCCTGGTCCAACAATGAGCAGTTCTTC
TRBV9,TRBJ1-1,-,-,CASSVEGGTEAFF,TGTGCCAGCAGCGTAGAGGGAGGCACTGAAGCTTTCTTT
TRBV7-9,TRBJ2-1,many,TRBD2,CASSPTSGGLREQFF,TGTGCCAGCAGCCCGACTAGCGGGGGCCTTCGGGAGCAGTTCTTC
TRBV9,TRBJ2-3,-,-,CASSVQTRYSTDTQYF,TGTGCCAGCAGCGTCCAGACGAGGTATAGCACAGATACGCAGTATTTT
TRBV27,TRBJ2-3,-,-,CASLGIVGGTDTQYF,TGTGCCAGCTTGGGGATAGTGGGGGGCACAGATACGCAGTATTTT
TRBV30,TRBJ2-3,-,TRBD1,CASSLGQGASDTQYF,TGTGCCTCGAGTCTAGGACAGGGGGCTTCAGATACGCAGTATTTT
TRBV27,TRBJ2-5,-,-,CASSLVGAQETQYF,TGTGCCAGCAGTTTAGTAGGGGCGCAAGAGACCCAGTACTTC
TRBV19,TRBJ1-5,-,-,CASMPWASNQPQHF,TGTGCCAGTATGCCCTGGGCCAGCAATCAGCCCCAGCATTTT
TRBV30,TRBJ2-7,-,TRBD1,CAWTGTASYEQYF,TGTGCCTGGACCGGGACAGCCTCCTACGAGCAGTACTTC
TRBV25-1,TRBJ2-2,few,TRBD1,CASSETGLNTGELFF,TGTGCCAGCAGTGAGACAGGGCTGAACACCGGGGAGCTGTTTTTT
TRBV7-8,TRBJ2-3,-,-,CASSRRLIKADTQYF,TGTGCCAGCAGTAGGAGACTAATCAAGGCGGATACGCAGTATTTT
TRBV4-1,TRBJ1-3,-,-,CASSQGDASGNTIYF,TGCGCCAGCAGCCAAGGGGACGCCTCTGGAAACACCATATATTTT
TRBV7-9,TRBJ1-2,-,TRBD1,CASAPGTGDYGYTF,TGTGCCAGCGCTCCCGGGACAGGGGACTACGGCTACACCTTC
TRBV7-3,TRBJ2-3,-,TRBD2,CASSPKLGLAGGPSTDTQYF,TGTGCCAGCAGCCCTAAACTTGGGCTAGCGGGGGGGCCTAGCACAGATACGCAGTATTTT
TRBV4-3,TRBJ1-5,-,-,CASSRTSNQPQHF,TGCGCCAGCAGCCGGACGAGCAATCAGCCCCAGCATTTT
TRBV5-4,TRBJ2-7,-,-,CASSPGGGSSYEQYF,TGTGCCAGCAGCCCGGGGGGCGGAAGCTCCTACGAGCAGTACTTC
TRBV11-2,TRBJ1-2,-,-,CASSLDPEYGYTF,TGTGCCAGCAGCTTAGATCCGGAGTATGGCTACACCTTC
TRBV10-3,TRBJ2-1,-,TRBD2,CAISGPGLNNEQFF,TGTGCCATCAGTGGCCCGGGACTAAACAATGAGCAGTTCTTC
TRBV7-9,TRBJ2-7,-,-,CASSLEGIVYEQYF,TGTGCCAGCAGCTTAGAAGGGATTGTTTACGAGCAGTACTTC
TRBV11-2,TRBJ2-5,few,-,CASSLIETQYF,TGTGCCAGCAGCTTAATAGAGACCCAGTACTTC
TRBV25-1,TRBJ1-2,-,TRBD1,CASSDRDRGPFDNGYTF,TGTGCCAGCAGTGATCGTGACAGGGGGCCTTTTGATAATGGCTACACCTTC
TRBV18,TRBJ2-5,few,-,CASSQGHRETQYF,TGTGCCAGCTCCCAAGGACACCGCGAGACCCAGTACTTC
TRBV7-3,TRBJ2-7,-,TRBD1,CASSCDRGRYEQYF,TGTGCCAGCAGCTGCGACAGGGGGCGCTACGAGCAGTACTTC
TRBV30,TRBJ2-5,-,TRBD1,CAWDRGQETQYF,TGTGCCTGGGACAGGGGGCAAGAGACCCAGTACTTC
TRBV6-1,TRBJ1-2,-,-,CASGWGDYGYTF,TGTGCCAGTGGATGGGGGGACTATGGCTACACCTTC
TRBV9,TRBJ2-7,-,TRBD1,CASSPWTGSSYEQYF,TGTGCCAGCAGCCCATGGACAGGGAGCTCCTACGAGCAGTACTTC
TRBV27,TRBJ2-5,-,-,CASSPPDRQETQYF,TGTGCCAGCAGTCCGCCGGACAGACAAGAGACCCAGTACTTC
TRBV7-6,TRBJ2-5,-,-,CASSYSALAAETQYF,TGTGCCAGCAGCTACTCGGCTTTAGCGGCAGAGACCCAGTACTTC